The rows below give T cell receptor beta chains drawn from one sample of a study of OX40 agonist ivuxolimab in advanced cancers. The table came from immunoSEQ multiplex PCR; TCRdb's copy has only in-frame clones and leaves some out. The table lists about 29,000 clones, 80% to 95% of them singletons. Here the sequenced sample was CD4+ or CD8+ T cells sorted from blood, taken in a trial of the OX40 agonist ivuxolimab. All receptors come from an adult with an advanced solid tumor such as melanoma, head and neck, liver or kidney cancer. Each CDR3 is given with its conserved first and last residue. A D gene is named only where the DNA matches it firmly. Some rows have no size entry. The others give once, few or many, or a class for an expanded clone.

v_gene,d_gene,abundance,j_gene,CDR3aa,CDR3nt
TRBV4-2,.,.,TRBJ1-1,CASSLGTIEAFF,TGTGCCAGCAGCTTGGGGACAATTGAAGCTTTCTTT
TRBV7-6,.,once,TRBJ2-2,CASSLVLAGWNTGELFF,TGTGCCAGCAGCTTAGTATTGGCAGGATGGAACACCGGGGAGCTGTTTTTT
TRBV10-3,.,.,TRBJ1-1,CAISREGHQNTEAFF,TGTGCCATCAGTCGGGAAGGACATCAGAACACTGAAGCTTTCTTT
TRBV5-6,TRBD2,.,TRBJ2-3,CASSLLSSGRITDTQYF,TGTGCCAGCAGCCTTCTGTCTAGCGGGAGGATCACAGATACGCAGTATTTT
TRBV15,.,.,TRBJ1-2,CATSRDLLRDIYGYTF,TGTGCCACCAGCAGAGATCTACTCCGGGACATCTATGGCTACACCTTC
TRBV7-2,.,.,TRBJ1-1,CASSLSGGWAEAFF,TGTGCCAGCAGCTTATCGGGGGGTTGGGCTGAAGCTTTCTTT
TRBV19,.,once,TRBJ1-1,CASSMGPNTEAFF,TGTGCCAGTAGTATGGGACCGAACACTGAAGCTTTCTTT
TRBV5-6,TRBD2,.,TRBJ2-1,CASSDPLTSGGYNEQFF,TGTGCCAGCAGCGACCCCTTGACTAGCGGGGGCTACAATGAGCAGTTCTTC
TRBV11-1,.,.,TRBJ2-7,CASSASGSHLSEQYF,TGTGCCAGCAGCGCAAGCGGATCCCACCTGAGCGAGCAGTACTTC
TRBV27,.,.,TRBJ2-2,CASSLGVAGELFF,TGTGCCAGCAGTTTAGGGGTGGCCGGGGAGCTGTTTTTT
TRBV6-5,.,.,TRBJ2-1,CASSTYKGNNEQFF,TGTGCCAGCAGTACCTATAAGGGGAACAATGAGCAGTTCTTC
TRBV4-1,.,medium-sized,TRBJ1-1,CASSQGGPSNTEAFF,TGCGCCAGCAGCCAAGGGGGACCTTCGAACACTGAAGCTTTCTTT
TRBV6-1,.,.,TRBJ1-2,CASSEAGTPYGYTF,TGTGCCAGCAGTGAAGCAGGGACCCCCTATGGCTACACCTTC
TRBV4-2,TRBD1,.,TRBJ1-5,CASSQGTGSGQPQHF,TGTGCCAGCAGCCAAGGGACAGGGAGTGGGCAGCCCCAGCATTTT
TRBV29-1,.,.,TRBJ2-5,CSLTQETQYF,TGCAGTCTTACGCAAGAGACCCAGTACTTC
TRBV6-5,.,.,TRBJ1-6,CASSYLGSSYNSPLHF,TGTGCCAGCAGTTACCTGGGGAGCTCCTATAATTCACCCCTCCACTTT
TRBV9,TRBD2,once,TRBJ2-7,CASSPGTSGSAFSYEQYF,TGTGCCAGCAGCCCCGGAACTAGCGGGAGTGCCTTTTCCTACGAGCAGTACTTC
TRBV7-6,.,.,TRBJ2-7,CASSLAGGSEQYF,TGTGCCAGCAGCTTAGCGGGGGGAAGCGAGCAGTACTTC
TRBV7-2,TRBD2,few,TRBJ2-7,CASSSSGGANGQYF,TGTGCCAGCAGCTCCTCGGGGGGGGCTAATGGGCAGTACTTC
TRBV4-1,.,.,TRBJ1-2,CASSQALAGYFYGYTF,TGCGCCAGCAGCCAAGCATTGGCAGGGTATTTCTATGGCTACACCTTC
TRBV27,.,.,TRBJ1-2,CASSLGGGEGYTF,TGTGCCAGCAGTTTAGGGGGAGGGGAGGGCTACACCTTC
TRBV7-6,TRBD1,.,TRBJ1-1,CASSPQSQGWNTEAFF,TGTGCCAGCAGCCCACAGTCACAGGGGTGGAACACTGAAGCTTTCTTT
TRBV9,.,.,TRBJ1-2,CASSRGTDQQYYGYTF,TGTGCCAGCAGTCGCGGGACCGACCAACAGTATTATGGCTACACCTTC
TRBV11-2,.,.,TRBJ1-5,CASSLDPSNQPQHF,TGTGCCAGCAGCTTGGACCCTAGCAATCAGCCCCAGCATTTT
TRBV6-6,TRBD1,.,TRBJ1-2,CASIGSTGTNYGYTF,TGTGCCAGCATCGGATCGACAGGGACAAACTATGGCTACACCTTC
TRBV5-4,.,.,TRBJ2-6,CASSLASGANVLTF,TGTGCCAGCAGCTTGGCCTCTGGGGCCAACGTCCTGACTTTC
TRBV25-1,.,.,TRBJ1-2,CASSEWEGVGYGYTF,TGTGCCAGCAGTGAATGGGAGGGAGTCGGCTATGGCTACACCTTC
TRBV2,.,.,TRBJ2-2,CASSDPLANTGELFF,TGTGCCAGCAGTGACCCGCTCGCGAACACCGGGGAGCTGTTTTTT
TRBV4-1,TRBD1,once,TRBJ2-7,CASSQESTGGYEQYF,TGCGCCAGCAGCCAAGAGTCGACAGGGGGCTACGAGCAGTACTTC
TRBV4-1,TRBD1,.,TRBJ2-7,CASSLRTGFSYEQYF,TGCGCCAGCAGCCTAAGGACAGGGTTCTCCTACGAGCAGTACTTC
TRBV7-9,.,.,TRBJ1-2,CASSRGTNYGYTF,TGTGCCAGCAGCCGGGGAACCAACTATGGCTACACCTTC
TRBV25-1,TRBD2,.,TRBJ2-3,CASSPYGEGLTDTQYF,TGTGCCAGCAGTCCCTACGGGGAGGGCCTCACAGATACGCAGTATTTT
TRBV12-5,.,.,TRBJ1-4,CASGLLTTNEKLFF,TGTGCTAGTGGCCTGCTTACAACTAATGAAAAACTGTTTTTT
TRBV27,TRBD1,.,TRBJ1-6,CASSLSGGRSYNSPLHF,TGTGCCAGCAGTTTATCAGGGGGCAGATCCTATAATTCACCCCTCCACTTT
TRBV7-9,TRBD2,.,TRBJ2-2,CASSLWGLGNTGELFF,TGTGCCAGCAGCCTTTGGGGACTAGGGAACACCGGGGAGCTGTTTTTT
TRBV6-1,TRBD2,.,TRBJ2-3,CASSEARGASTDTQYF,TGTGCCAGCAGTGAAGCGCGGGGGGCTAGCACAGATACGCAGTATTTT
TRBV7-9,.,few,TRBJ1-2,CASSLDRRGNYGYTF,TGTGCCAGCAGCTTAGACAGGCGGGGTAACTATGGCTACACCTTC
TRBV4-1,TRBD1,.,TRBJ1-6,CASSHTGGQRGSPLHF,TGCGCCAGCAGCCACACAGGGGGTCAGAGGGGGTCACCCCTCCACTTT
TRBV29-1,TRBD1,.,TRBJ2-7,CSVEVGQAAYEQYF,TGCAGCGTTGAAGTGGGACAGGCGGCCTACGAGCAGTACTTC
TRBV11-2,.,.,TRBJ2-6,CASSKPSGANVLTF,TGTGCCAGCAGCAAACCGTCTGGGGCCAACGTCCTGACTTTC
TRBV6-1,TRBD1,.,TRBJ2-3,CASSRTGDLLDTQYF,TGTGCCAGCAGTCGGACAGGGGATCTATTAGATACGCAGTATTTT
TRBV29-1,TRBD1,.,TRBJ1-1,CSVEMYSGGTEAFF,TGCAGCGTTGAAATGTACTCAGGGGGCACTGAAGCTTTCTTT
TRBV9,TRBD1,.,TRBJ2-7,CASSVDEGASSYEQYF,TGTGCCAGCAGCGTAGATGAGGGGGCTAGCTCCTACGAGCAGTACTTC
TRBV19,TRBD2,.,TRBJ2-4,CASIFPSGQAKNIQYF,TGTGCCAGTATTTTTCCTAGCGGCCAAGCCAAAAACATTCAGTACTTC
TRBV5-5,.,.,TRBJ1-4,CASSLVLTAEKLFF,TGTGCCAGCAGCTTGGTATTGACGGCCGAAAAACTGTTTTTT
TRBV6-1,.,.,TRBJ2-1,CASRGGVGEQFF,TGTGCCAGCAGGGGCGGAGTTGGGGAGCAGTTCTTC
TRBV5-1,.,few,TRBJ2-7,CASSHSGAQEQYF,TGCGCCAGCAGCCATTCGGGGGCTCAGGAGCAGTACTTC
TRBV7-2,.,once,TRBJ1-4,CASSLSATNEKLFF,TGTGCCAGCAGCTTATCTGCAACTAATGAAAAACTGTTTTTT
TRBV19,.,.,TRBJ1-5,CASSIGVGGNNQPQHF,TGTGCCAGTAGTATCGGGGTTGGGGGGAACAATCAGCCCCAGCATTTT
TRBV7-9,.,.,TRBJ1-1,CASSAAGTREAQAFF,TGTGCCAGCAGCGCTGCCGGGACTAGGGAGGCTCAGGCTTTCTTT